The source of this T cell receptor beta chain is a study of T cells in pancreatic ductal adenocarcinoma (dated by TCRdb to the late 2010s). Context from the whole study: The work assessed suppressive cells as well as CD8+ T cells infiltrating resected pancreatic ductal adenocarcinoma, measuring their numbers, locations, and properties, in order to shed light on the adaptive T-cell response that occurs naturally.

Selected pancreatic ductal adenocarcinoma patients had undergone surgery without neoadjuvant therapy. Immediately after surgery, resected tumor tissue was placed into ice-cold media, and part of the tissue was flash frozen for DNA and RNA. The DNeasy Blood and Tissue Kit, with Proteinase K and RNase treatment, was used to extract genomic DNA from 7 PBMC specimens and roughly 10 flash-frozen tumor specimens. This clone showed up just a few times. Its antigen is currently not known. Base qualities are not recorded, but no much larger clone differs from it by a single base. Paper-wide results and their limitations: No significant difference in T-cell clonality was found between tumor and blood, with mean clonality of roughly 0.1 in tumors and roughly 0.072 in blood. Blood samples had more total productive templates and 6 to 10-fold more unique clonotypes than tumor samples. Because tumors are enriched in CD45RO+ effector T cells rather than naive T cells, which biases toward lower diversity, comparisons of clonality between tumor and blood may be biased. Since most pancreatic cancer patients present with inoperable disease, the resected cohort was skewed toward the minority of patients who had early-stage disease.

The immunoSEQ hsTCRB kit was used to amplify TCR beta CDR3 regions from genomic DNA. An Illumina HiSeq system was used to carry out high-throughput TRB CDR3 sequencing. Concerning the study's data processing: The immunoSEQ software was used to analyze sequencing reads, and nonproductive sequences containing premature stops or frame-shifts were removed. Clonality of the repertoire was calculated as one minus Shannon entropy normalized by log2 of the number of unique productive sequences. TCRdb retrieved this table from immuneACCESS and kept in-frame rearrangements only. Not all clones are present; in checked studies, unresolved V genes account for under half, and no reason is known for the remainder. D and trimming were read from the DNA, whereas the V and J calls and clone size are those reported in that table. The sample has some 2,600 clones on record, 84% of them singletons. The ten most abundant clones make up 6.5% to 8.5% of the sample.

From its cysteine to its phenylalanine, the CDR3 spans 16 amino acids. CDR3 DNA only is kept here, 48 bases in frame from base 1. V trim: 6 bases; J trim: 7 bases; unmatched bases: 12. The germline V gene supplies CDR1 SGHVS and CDR2 FNYEAQ. The TCR originated in a human donor with pancreatic ductal adenocarcinoma. This sequence uses TRBV7-6 and TRBJ2-1, and TRBD2 matches 10 of the central bases. The material sequenced was pancreatic tumor tissue. DNA sequence: TGTGCCAGCAGGCCAGGCTCTAGCGGGGGTCCAAATGAGCAGTTCTTC. This is translated as CASRPGSSGGPNEQFF. With the rest looked up from the reference TRBV7-6 and TRBJ2-1 genes rather than sequenced, the full variable domain is GAGVSQSPRYKVTKRGQDVALRCDPISGHVSLYWYRQALGQGPEFLTYFNYEAQQDKSGLPNDRFSAERPEGSISTLTIQRTEQRDSAMYRCASRPGSSGGPNEQFFGPGTRLTVL.